This T cell receptor beta chain was observed in a study of cytomegalovirus exposure and HLA in healthy donors. Trimming stripped 8 bases from V and 6 bases from J, with 16 bases between. The CDR3 spans 14 residues. Germline CDR1 MNHEY, CDR2 SVGAGI. A multiplex PCR was run with 60 Vbeta primers and 13 Jbeta primers. Clones were read by immunoSEQ multiplex PCR, and TCRdb kept only the in-frame ones, dropping some. The sample contains 100,000 to 150,000 clones, 60% to 85% of which appear only once. The origin of this receptor is a woman in her thirties or forties in good health and CMV-seronegative. The sequencing sample was made of PBMCs. The rearrangement uses TRBV6-5 and TRBJ2-2; D is perhaps TRBD2 (6 bases). CDR3 amino acids: CASGRLAEAGELFF. The CDR3 bases are TGTGCCAGCGGGAGGTTAGCAGAGGCCGGGGAGCTGTTTTTT.